This TCR beta chain is from a study of shared clonotypes between healthy human individuals. Generated by immunoSEQ multiplex PCR, the TCRdb table keeps only in-frame clones and is missing some. Counted here are approximately 530,000 clones, approximately 95% occurring once; the ten biggest clones make up approximately 0.06%. General study points: A handful of donors held about 5% of naive CD4 clonotypes in common.

Donors were healthy HIV-negative adults without recently reported acute infections or vaccinations. Every donor was a Caucasian adult from Nashville, Tennessee. The CD4+ fraction was divided into a CD45RA+ naive subset and a CD45RA-negative memory subset. J lost 1 base, V lost 5 bases, and 7 bases had no gene match. CDR1 SQVTM and CDR2 ANQGSEA come from the germline V gene. CDR3 length: 17 residues. About this clone itself: The target antigen is unknown.

Sequencing was performed on naive CD4+ T cells sorted from blood. The subset: CD45RA+ positively selected. The TCR originated in a woman aged 25 to 39 in good health. V and J are TRBV29-1 and TRBJ2-3; 15 nucleotides align to TRBD2. CDR3 residues: CSVTGLAGGHGTDTQYF. The CDR3 DNA is TGCAGCGTTACCGGACTAGCGGGAGGGCACGGCACAGATACGCAGTATTTT.